This T cell receptor (beta chain) originates from a study of human T cells and chemical hapten exposure. The CDR3 has 13 amino acids. J was trimmed by 4 bases and V by 7 bases; bases with no gene match: 6. Germline V lookup: CDR1 LGHDT, CDR2 YNNKEL (reference sequence). A few counts support this clonotype. What it binds is not known. Study-wide findings and caveats: TCRs above 1 in 1000 frequency stayed constant with DPC sensitization. Significantly greater numbers of large CDR3 similarity clusters came from expanded TCRs than from controls. Positive correlation was observed between PT1 expanded TCR counts and patch test score.

Attachment of unique molecular identifiers to individual cDNA molecules was performed in the library. TCRdb analysed the RACE reads with MiXCR anew, one entry per CDR3 protein. The sample consists of about 90,000 distinct CDR3 sequences, 11% of them appearing once. Time point meaning: patch test 3, about 24 weeks after DPC sensitization. Treatment in this sample: therapeutic diphenylcyclopropenone sensitization with weekly scalp DPC. The sequence was obtained from a woman younger than 45 with alopecia areata. Some clones in this sample may be carry-over from other donors' samples. The material was whole blood, obtained in connection with sensitization to the hapten diphenylcyclopropenone (DPC). The chain employs TRBV3-1 and TRBJ1-1, with 7 bases lining up with TRBD1. The CDR3 DNA sequence: TGTGCCAGCACCCAGGGGGGGGGCACTGAAGCTTTCTTT. Translated, it gives CASTQGGGTEAFF.